This T cell receptor beta chain was found in a study of blood T cell repertoires in COVID-19. Study-level information: COVID-19 samples, acute and convalescent, were from the United States, Italy and Spain.

This clone has more than one count but fewer than ten. Trimming stripped 2 bases from V and 0 bases from J, with 10 bases between. CDR1 and CDR2 from the germline V gene are MGHRA and YSYEKL. The CDR3 is 15 residues long. As handled by the study authors: Amplifying reference gene primers gave estimates of nucleated cell counts. Libraries were prepared by immunoSEQ multiplex PCR; TCRdb keeps only in-frame clonotypes and omits some of them. That table supplies the V and J calls and clone size; D and trimming were determined from the DNA. The sample includes almost 95,000 clones, around 72% of them seen just once.

This TCR came from a woman in her sixties or seventies in a cohort sampled during active or convalescent COVID-19. The sample consisted of peripheral blood. The chain has TRBV4-1 and TRBJ1-1; D gene ambiguous. This CDR3 is CASSQFAEMNTEAFF. DNA for the CDR3: TGCGCCAGCAGCCAATTCGCCGAGATGAACACTGAAGCTTTCTTT.